The present entry profiles one TCR beta chain with its context. Trimming cost V 5 bases and J 6 bases, with 11 bases left between them. The germline gives CDR1 LNHDA, CDR2 SQIVND (reference sequence). The CDR3 loop spans 13 amino acids. This sample was included in a study of blood T cell repertoires in COVID-19. Authors' processing steps: Reference gene primer amplification gave estimated nucleated cell counts. Assay: immunoSEQ multiplex PCR; the TCRdb copy retains only in-frame clones and omits some. That table supplies the V and J calls and clone size; D and trimming were determined from the DNA. The sample lists some 320,000 clones, around nine tenths occurring once. Self-reported history from a screening survey and questionnaire set each donor's cohort. Each exposed participant met a COVID-19 case in the 2 weeks preceding study entry.

The chain employs TRBV19 and TRBJ2-1, with unresolved D. The origin of this receptor is a woman in her twenties or thirties who had been exposed to COVID-19. The sample taken for sequencing was PBMCs or T cells enriched from blood (not recorded which). CDR3 sequence (DNA): TGTGCCAGTAGTGAAATCCTATCCAATGAGCAGTTCTTC. Translated, it gives CASSEILSNEQFF.